The rows below give T cell receptor beta chains drawn from one sample of a study of response to subunit inactivated influenza vaccine. TCRdb independently ran MiXCR on the RT-PCR reads; one entry per CDR3 protein. The table shows about 500,000 distinct CDR3 sequences, with more than 15% occurring only once. Sequencing used CD4+ T cells sorted from PBMCs, obtained 23 months after vaccination. The receptors here all came from a man in his fifties or sixties who received an inactivated influenza vaccine. The conserved cysteine and the conserved F or W are not part of the CDR3 here.

J gene: TRBJ2-3; V gene: TRBV7-9; CDR3 protein: ASSLLSRGADTQY
J gene: TRBJ1-1; V gene: TRBV10-3; CDR3 protein: AISESGTANTEAF
J gene: TRBJ1-4; V gene: TRBV7-6; CDR3 protein: ASSSHPRGRTNEKLF
J gene: TRBJ1-2; V gene: TRBV6-1; CDR3 protein: ASTMGSLNYGYT
J gene: TRBJ2-7; V gene: TRBV3-1; CDR3 protein: ASSQETLVSHEQY
J gene: TRBJ2-6; V gene: TRBV28; CDR3 protein: ATSTPSPASGRSGANVLT
J gene: TRBJ2-1; V gene: TRBV20-1; CDR3 protein: SAKGQERSLNEQF
J gene: TRBJ1-3; V gene: TRBV18; CDR3 protein: ASSPQGKAGNTIY
J gene: TRBJ2-1; V gene: TRBV6-1; CDR3 protein: ASSEPRSGSSYNEQF
J gene: TRBJ2-4; V gene: TRBV19; CDR3 protein: ASSPRATNIQY
J gene: TRBJ1-4; V gene: TRBV12-3/TRBV12-4; CDR3 protein: ASSPYRGQDEKLF
J gene: TRBJ2-1; V gene: TRBV3-1; CDR3 protein: ASSQALGDYNEQF
J gene: TRBJ2-2; V gene: TRBV4-2; CDR3 protein: ASSQDGINTGELF
J gene: TRBJ1-3; V gene: TRBV6-2/TRBV6-3; CDR3 protein: ASIPDGVSGNTIY
J gene: TRBJ2-7; V gene: TRBV10-3; CDR3 protein: AISESTSDVTEQY
J gene: TRBJ2-7; V gene: TRBV6-1; CDR3 protein: ASKAARDTNYEQY
J gene: TRBJ2-1; V gene: TRBV20-1; CDR3 protein: SAGPDNNEQF
J gene: TRBJ1-1; V gene: TRBV28; CDR3 protein: ASTPHTGGSTEAF
J gene: TRBJ1-5; V gene: TRBV11-1; CDR3 protein: ASSRGTGANQPQH
J gene: TRBJ2-1; V gene: TRBV12-3/TRBV12-4; CDR3 protein: ASSPVGFRNNEQF
J gene: TRBJ2-3; V gene: TRBV9; CDR3 protein: ASSGTSGRGADTQY
J gene: TRBJ2-7; V gene: TRBV7-8; CDR3 protein: ASSLQRSLSSSYEQY
J gene: TRBJ2-3; V gene: TRBV6-5; CDR3 protein: ASSYSGVTDTQY
J gene: TRBJ2-7; V gene: TRBV28; CDR3 protein: ASSDYTYEQY
J gene: TRBJ2-3; V gene: TRBV3-1; CDR3 protein: ASSQERMTQY
J gene: TRBJ1-5; V gene: TRBV4-1; CDR3 protein: ASSQGTGYSNQPQH
J gene: TRBJ2-7; V gene: TRBV10-3; CDR3 protein: ASASIGTVIYEQY
J gene: TRBJ2-7; V gene: TRBV20-1; CDR3 protein: SARDRTSGGSNEQY
J gene: TRBJ1-4; V gene: TRBV10-3; CDR3 protein: AISESRRGSNEKLF
J gene: TRBJ2-1; V gene: TRBV5-1; CDR3 protein: ASSLVVGSSYNEQF
J gene: TRBJ2-3; V gene: TRBV28; CDR3 protein: ASSMWGRTDTQY
J gene: TRBJ2-7; V gene: TRBV6-2/TRBV6-3; CDR3 protein: ASGKPPSGTAYEQY
J gene: TRBJ1-2; V gene: TRBV5-5; CDR3 protein: ASSLTAPFT
J gene: TRBJ1-5; V gene: TRBV15; CDR3 protein: ATSSFRGQQPQH
J gene: TRBJ2-7; V gene: TRBV5-1; CDR3 protein: ASSAAGPAVDEQY
J gene: TRBJ1-4; V gene: TRBV9; CDR3 protein: ASSPSAAGEKLF
J gene: TRBJ2-3; V gene: TRBV25-1; CDR3 protein: ASGGRVRTDTQY
J gene: TRBJ2-1; V gene: TRBV12-3/TRBV12-4; CDR3 protein: ASSLTGTSDEQF
J gene: TRBJ2-1; V gene: TRBV6-1; CDR3 protein: ASSAGPTVGNEQF
J gene: TRBJ2-5; V gene: TRBV12-3/TRBV12-4; CDR3 protein: ASQTRSGVTQY
J gene: TRBJ1-3; V gene: TRBV5-1; CDR3 protein: ASSLDGVSGNTIY